This TCR beta chain is from a study of T cells expressing NK-cell markers. Study at large: The sequencing cohort of eight donors included seven HCMV-seropositive individuals and one seronegative individual.

Worth noting for this clonotype: Its antigen remains unknown.

TCRdb re-called the 5' RACE reads; one entry per CDR3 protein, DNA not given. The sample has roughly 280,000 distinct CDR3 sequences. Study results and limitations: A range of about 1.0-7.0% of CD8+ T cells consisted of dominant NKG2C+ clonotypes in several donors.

The source is a young man in good health. Sequences were obtained from blood T cells: a sorted CD56 or NKG2C T cell subset, CD4+ or CD8+ T cells, or bulk PBMC T cells (not recorded which).

CDR3 residues: CASRSGVSNEQFF. The chain employs TRBV5-1 and TRBJ2-1; with no DNA, the TCRdb D assignment of TRBD2 cannot be verified. The germline V gene encodes CDR1 SGHRS and CDR2 YFSETQ. The CDR3 length is 13 residues.